Listed here is a single T cell receptor beta chain. The antigen is unknown. This record comes from a study of somatic mutations in cytotoxic T cells in rheumatoid arthritis. Regarding the study as a whole: The study found no significant difference in CD8+ T-cell clonality between rheumatoid arthritis patients and age-matched healthy controls. Within 8 of 65 patients, the single biggest CD8+ clone made up more than 20% of CD8+ cells. Nobody knew which antigens the expanded CD8+ clones targeted.

Original methodology: Patient CD8+ clones above 1% seldom matched published virus-specific TCRB sequences. Repertoires were generated with immunoSEQ multiplex PCR, while TCRdb's copy carries only in-frame clones and drops some. For V, J and clone size, that table is used; D and trimming come from the DNA. There are some 19,000 clones in the sample; around 83% occur only once, and 9.5% to 12% lies in the top ten. This receptor was obtained from a man younger than 35 with rheumatoid arthritis. What was sequenced was CD8+ T cells sorted from blood.

The DNA for the CDR3 is TGTGCCAGCAGTTTGTACCAGGGGGCGAACGTCAATGAAAAACTGTTTTTT. It specifies CASSLYQGANVNEKLFF. The chain recombines TRBV27 with TRBJ1-4; TRBD1 matches 8 bases. CDR1 is MNHEY, CDR2 SMNVEV, per germline (reference sequence). The ends lost 3 bases at V and 5 bases at J; junction bases unmatched: 11. The CDR3 runs to 17 residues.